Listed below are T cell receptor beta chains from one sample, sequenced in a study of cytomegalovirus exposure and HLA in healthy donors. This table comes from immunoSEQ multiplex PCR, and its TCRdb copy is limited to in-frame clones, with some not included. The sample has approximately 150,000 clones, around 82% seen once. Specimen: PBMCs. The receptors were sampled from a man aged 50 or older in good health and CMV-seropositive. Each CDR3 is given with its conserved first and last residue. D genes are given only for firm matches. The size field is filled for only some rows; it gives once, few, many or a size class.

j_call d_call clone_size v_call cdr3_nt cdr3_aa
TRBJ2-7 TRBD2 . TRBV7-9 TGTGCCAGCAGCTTATCAGCGGGAGGAGTTGGATCCTACGAGCAGTACTTC CASSLSAGGVGSYEQYF
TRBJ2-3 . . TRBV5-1 TGCGCCAGCAGCTCGCAGGGCCGAGATACGCAGTATTTT CASSSQGRDTQYF
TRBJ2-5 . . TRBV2 TGTGCCAGCAGTGCTAATGGACAGAGACAAGAGACCCAGTACTTC CASSANGQRQETQYF
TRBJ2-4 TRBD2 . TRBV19 TGTGCCAGTAGTACCGCGACCGGCGGGGGTAAAAACATTCAGTACTTC CASSTATGGGKNIQYF
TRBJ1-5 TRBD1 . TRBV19 TGTGCCAGTAGTGTCAGGGGGGCGCAGGGCAATCAGCCCCAGCATTTT CASSVRGAQGNQPQHF
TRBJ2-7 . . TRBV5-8 TGTGCCAGCACGGCAGGAACCTACGAGCAGTACTTC CASTAGTYEQYF
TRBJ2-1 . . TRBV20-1 TGCAGTGCTAGACCTTACAATGAGCAGTTCTTC CSARPYNEQFF
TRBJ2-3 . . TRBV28 TGTGCCAGCAGTTTCGCCGCAGGCTCGGACACAGATACGCAGTATTTT CASSFAAGSDTDTQYF
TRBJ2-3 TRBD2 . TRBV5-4 TGTGCCAGCAGCGTAGCGGGACGCACAGATACGCAGTATTTT CASSVAGRTDTQYF
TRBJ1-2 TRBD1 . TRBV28 TGTGCCAGCGATCATCGGGACAGGGGCTATGGCTACACCTTC CASDHRDRGYGYTF
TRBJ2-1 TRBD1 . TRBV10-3 TGTGCCACGACGGCCGGGACAGGGTTTCTTGAGCAGTTCTTC CATTAGTGFLEQFF
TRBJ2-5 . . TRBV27 TGTGCCAGCAGTTTATCGATAAGGGGGTGGCAAGAGACCCAGTACTTC CASSLSIRGWQETQYF
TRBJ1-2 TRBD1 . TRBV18 TGTGCCAGCTCACCTAGGGGACAGGTGCTGGTCACGGAGTCGGGAGGCTACACCTTC CASSPRGQVLVTESGGYTF
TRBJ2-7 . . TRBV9 TGTGCCAGCAGCGTAGACCTAAGGGGCGACGAGCAGTACTTC CASSVDLRGDEQYF
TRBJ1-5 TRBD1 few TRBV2 TGTGCCAGCAGTGGACAGGGAGGCCAGCCCCAGCATTTT CASSGQGGQPQHF
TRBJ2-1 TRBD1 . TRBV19 TGTGCCAGTAGTATCGGGACAGCAAATGAGCAGTTCTTC CASSIGTANEQFF